Each of the 20 T cell receptor beta chains below was sequenced from the same sample in a study of human T cells and chemical hapten exposure. TCRdb independently ran MiXCR on the RACE reads; one entry per CDR3 protein. The table records just over 350,000 distinct CDR3 sequences, roughly 6.3% of them present only once. As for time point: patch test 2, 6 weeks after DPC sensitization. Treatment: therapeutic diphenylcyclopropenone sensitization with weekly scalp DPC. Sample: whole blood, taken in connection with sensitization to the hapten diphenylcyclopropenone (DPC). These TCRs come from a woman between 18 and 29 years old with alopecia areata. Some clones in this sample may be carry-over from other donors' samples.

This clonotype was counted only a few times. The CDR3 is CASSFVDRAYEQYF. CDR3 nucleotides: TGTGCCAGCAGTTTTGTTGACAGGGCCTACGAGCAGTACTTC. The chain links TRBV12-3 or TRBV12-4 to TRBJ2-7; 7 bases fit TRBD1. This CDR3 is built from 14 residues. Germline trimming cut 3 bases from V and 2 bases from J; bases unmatched to any gene: 4.

This clonotype was recorded many times. The gene calls are TRBV7-2 and TRBJ1-6, with D possibly TRBD1 on 5 matching bases. With 4 bases removed from V and 0 bases from J, the gap between germline ends came to 7 bases. The germline CDR1 and CDR2 sequences are SGHTA and FQGNSA. CDR3 length: 15 residues. CDR3 sequence reads: CASSSGLSYNSPLHF. The CDR3 region has the DNA TGTGCCAGCAGCTCGGGGCTCTCCTATAATTCACCCCTCCACTTT.

This clonotype came up many times. The chain couples TRBV5-1 to TRBJ2-7; tentatively, D is TRBD2 (5 bases). The germline V and J ends were trimmed by 0 bases and 0 bases, with 13 bases remaining between them. The CDR3 has 16 amino acids. CDR1 SGHRS and CDR2 YFSETQ come from the germline V gene. The CDR3 loop reads CASSLGGRTSSYEQYF. CDR3 in DNA: TGCGCCAGCAGCTTGGGAGGGCGGACCAGCTCCTACGAGCAGTACTTC. Looking up the rest from reference TRBV5-1 and TRBJ2-7 gives the full variable domain: KAGVTQTPRYLIKTRGQQVTLSCSPISGHRSVSWYQQTPGQGLQFLFEYFSETQRNKGNFPGRFSGRQFSNSRSEMNVSTLELGDSALYLCASSLGGRTSSYEQYFGPGTRLTVT.

The gene calls are TRBV27 and TRBJ1-2, with no clear D. V was cut by 5 bases and J by 8 bases, with 18 bases left in between. This CDR3 region has 14 residues. Germline assignment: CDR1 MNHEY and CDR2 SMNVEV (reference sequence). CDR3 in DNA: TGTGCCAGCAGTCCACTCGTCAGCAGTTCAGGCTACACCTTC. Amino acids: CASSPLVSSSGYTF.

There are many counts of this clonotype. This rearrangement joins TRBV7-8 to TRBJ1-1; D is ambiguous. The CDR3 is made up of 14 amino acids. Germline V gene lookup returns CDR1 SGHVS and CDR2 FQNEAQ. Between the trimmed V and J ends, which lost 5 bases and 4 bases, there was a span of 14 bases. The CDR3: CASSLSGSRTEAFF. The CDR3 DNA is TGTGCCAGCAGCCTGTCCGGGAGTCGCACTGAAGCTTTCTTT.

V usage is TRBV7-8 and J usage is TRBJ1-4; 8 bases map to TRBD1. Germline V CDR1 and CDR2: SGHVS, FQNEAQ. The CDR3 sequence is 14 residues long. Trimming at V came to 1 base and at J to 8 bases, leaving 3 bases not matched to a gene. The DNA of the CDR3 is TGTGCCAGCAGCTTAGAAAGGACAGGGGAAAAACTGTTTTTT. Its translation is CASSLERTGEKLFF.

This clonotype was counted only a few times. The gene calls are TRBV10-3 and TRBJ1-1; no firm D call. Germline lookup yields CDR1 ENHRY and CDR2 SYGVKD. The CDR3 sequence is 14 residues long. V was trimmed by 2 bases and J by 1 base, leaving 8 bases between them. The CDR3 coding sequence is TGTGCCATCAGTGAGCCCGCACAGAACACTGAAGCTTTCTTT. Translated, it gives CAISEPAQNTEAFF.

This clonotype has only a few counts. J is TRBJ2-5 and V is TRBV6-5; the match to TRBD1 covers 7 bases. Germline V gene lookup returns CDR1 MNHEY and CDR2 SVGAGI. V was clipped by 0 bases and J by 2 bases; unmatched bases: 3. This CDR3 spans 15 amino acids. The CDR3 spells CASSYSRGKQETQYF. DNA of the CDR3: TGTGCCAGCAGTTACTCCAGGGGGAAGCAAGAGACCCAGTACTTC.

This clonotype was seen repeatedly, ten times or more. CDR3 protein: CASSLQGGLGETQYF. CDR3 nucleotide sequence: TGTGCCAGCAGTCTACAGGGCGGACTGGGAGAGACCCAGTACTTC. J is TRBJ2-5 and V is TRBV12-3 or TRBV12-4, with D possibly TRBD1 on 6 matching bases. The CDR3 is made up of 15 amino acids. The germline V and J ends were trimmed by 5 bases and 4 bases, with 17 bases remaining between them.

This clonotype was observed at least ten times. J is TRBJ2-3 and V is TRBV6-1, with 10 bases matching TRBD2. Losses at the gene ends were 8 bases for V and 6 bases for J; bases not matched to a gene: 11. Germline CDR1 and CDR2: MNHNS and SASEGT. The CDR3 extends over 15 amino acids. The CDR3 here is CASSLSSGGRDTQYF. In nucleotides, the CDR3 is TGTGCCAGCTCCCTTTCTAGCGGGGGAAGGGATACGCAGTATTTT.

This clonotype was observed a handful of times. The CDR3 region has the DNA TGTGCCAGCAGTTACCCTGGTGACTATCAGCCCCAGCATTTT. This gives the protein CASSYPGDYQPQHF. The gene calls are TRBV6-6 and TRBJ1-5, with D uncertain. Per germline, CDR1 MNHNY and CDR2 SVGAGI (reference sequence). The V end was cut by 2 bases, the J end by 5 bases, with 10 bases between. The CDR3 has 14 residues.

Many counts were recorded for this clonotype. The V call is TRBV25-1, the J call TRBJ1-2; a weak D match, TRBD1 (6 bases). The CDR3 consists of 14 residues. Germline lookup yields CDR1 MGHDK and CDR2 SYGVNS. The ends were cut back, 4 bases at V and 0 bases at J, with 9 bases in the middle. In DNA form, the CDR3 reads TGTGCCAGCAGTGGGGGGGCTTCTAACTATGGCTACACCTTC. This gives the protein CASSGGASNYGYTF.

This chain joins TRBV12-3 or TRBV12-4 and TRBJ2-5; TRBD2 matches at 11 bases. The junction had 8 bases not matched to a gene; V was cut back by 5 bases and J by 3 bases. The CDR3 sequence is 16 residues long. CDR3 sequence: CASSPLAGAGEETQYF. In nucleotides, the CDR3 is TGTGCCAGCAGTCCACTAGCGGGGGCGGGGGAAGAGACCCAGTACTTC.

This clonotype came up many times. The chain links TRBV10-3 to TRBJ2-7, with 13 nucleotides matching TRBD2. The germline gives CDR1 ENHRY, CDR2 SYGVKD. This CDR3 is 15 amino acids long. V trimming: 4 bases; J trimming: 1 base; junction bases outside the gene matches: 1. The CDR3 reads CAISVGLAGSYEQYF. The CDR3 coding sequence is TGTGCCATCAGTGTGGGACTAGCGGGATCCTACGAGCAGTACTTC.

This clonotype was seen a few times. V is TRBV28 and J is TRBJ2-5; 12 positions agree with TRBD1. V was pared by 4 bases and J by 4 bases, with 13 bases of the junction left unmatched. Germline V gene sequence: CDR1 MDHEN, CDR2 SYDVKM. The CDR3 runs 18 residues. In DNA form, the CDR3 reads TGTGCCAGCAGTTCCGCGGGACAGGGGGCGCCCCGGGGAGAGACCCAGTACTTC. It codes for CASSSAGQGAPRGETQYF.

The chain recombines TRBV7-9 with TRBJ2-3; TRBD1 matches at 7 bases. The CDR3 consists of 13 residues. With V trimmed by 5 bases and J by 5 bases, 4 bases remained unmatched. Germline lookup yields CDR1 SEHNR and CDR2 FQNEAQ (reference sequence). The DNA for the CDR3 is TGTGCCAGCAGCGTAACAGGGGTAGATACGCAGTATTTT. Protein sequence: CASSVTGVDTQYF.

J is TRBJ2-5 and V is TRBV7-8; D not resolved. Trimming removed 1 base from V and 4 bases from J, with 10 bases in between. The germline V gene encodes CDR1 SGHVS and CDR2 FQNEAQ. The CDR3 length is 14 residues. CDR3 residues: CASSLGATRETQYF. CDR3 sequence (DNA): TGTGCCAGCAGCTTAGGTGCAACCCGAGAGACCCAGTACTTC. The whole variable domain, remainder taken from reference TRBV7-8 and TRBJ2-5, is GAGVSQSPRYKVAKRGQDVALRCDPISGHVSLFWYQQALGQGPEFLTYFQNEAQLDKSGLPSDRFFAERPEGSVSTLKIQRTQQEDSAVYLCASSLGATRETQYFGPGTRLLVL.

DNA of the CDR3: TGTGCCACCCAAGGATTACAAGAGACCCAGTACTTC. It yields the protein CATQGLQETQYF. This sequence joins TRBV10-3 and TRBJ2-5; D gene unclear. This CDR3 contains 12 residues. In germline, CDR1 is ENHRY, CDR2 SYGVKD. V was pared by 10 bases and J by 2 bases, with 11 bases between.

This clonotype was seen ten or more times. The V call is TRBV6-5, the J call TRBJ1-4; D is undetermined. CDR1 is MNHEY and CDR2 is SVGAGI in the germline V gene. V shed 2 bases and J shed 5 bases, with 12 bases lying between them. This CDR3 region has 15 residues. DNA for the CDR3: TGTGCCAGCAGTTACAGTGGAACAGTGAATGAAAAACTGTTTTTT. Translation: CASSYSGTVNEKLFF.

This clonotype appeared many times. The V call is TRBV13, the J call TRBJ1-6; D remains unclear. This CDR3 is 16 amino acids long. In germline, CDR1 is PRHDT, CDR2 FYEKMQ (reference sequence). The ends were cut back, 3 bases at V and 0 bases at J, with 9 bases in the middle. The CDR3 is CASSFKPSSYNSPLHF. CDR3 DNA sequence: TGTGCCAGCAGCTTCAAGCCGAGCTCCTATAATTCACCCCTCCACTTT.